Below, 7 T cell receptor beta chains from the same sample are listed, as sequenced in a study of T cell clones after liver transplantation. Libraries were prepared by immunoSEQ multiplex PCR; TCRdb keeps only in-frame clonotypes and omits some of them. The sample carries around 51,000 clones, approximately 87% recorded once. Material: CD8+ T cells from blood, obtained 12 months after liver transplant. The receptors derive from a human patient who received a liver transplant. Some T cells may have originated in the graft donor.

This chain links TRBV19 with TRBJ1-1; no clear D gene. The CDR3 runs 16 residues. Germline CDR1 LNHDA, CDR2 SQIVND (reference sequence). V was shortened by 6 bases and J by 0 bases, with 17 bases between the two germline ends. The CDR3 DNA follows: TGTGCCAGTAGCCCGTATGGCCTTTCCATGAACACTGAAGCTTTCTTT. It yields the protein CASSPYGLSMNTEAFF.

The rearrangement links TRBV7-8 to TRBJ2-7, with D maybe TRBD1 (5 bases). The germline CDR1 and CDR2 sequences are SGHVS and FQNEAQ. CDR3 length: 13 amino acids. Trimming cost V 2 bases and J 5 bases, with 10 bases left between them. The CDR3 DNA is TGTGCCAGCAGCTTAATCAGGGTGCACGAGCAGTACTTC. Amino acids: CASSLIRVHEQYF. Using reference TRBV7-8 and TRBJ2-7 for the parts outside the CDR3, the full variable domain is GAGVSQSPRYKVAKRGQDVALRCDPISGHVSLFWYQQALGQGPEFLTYFQNEAQLDKSGLPSDRFFAERPEGSVSTLKIQRTQQEDSAVYLCASSLIRVHEQYFGPGTRLTVT.

For the CDR3, the DNA is TGCGCCAGCAGTGAGGACAGGGGGTTGGACACTGAAGCTTTCTTT. Translated, it gives CASSEDRGLDTEAFF. The rearrangement links TRBV10-1 to TRBJ1-1; 9 bases align to TRBD1. The length of the CDR3 is 15 residues. CDR1 is WNHNN, CDR2 SYGVQD, per germline (reference sequence). J lost 3 bases, V lost 2 bases, and 4 bases had no gene match.

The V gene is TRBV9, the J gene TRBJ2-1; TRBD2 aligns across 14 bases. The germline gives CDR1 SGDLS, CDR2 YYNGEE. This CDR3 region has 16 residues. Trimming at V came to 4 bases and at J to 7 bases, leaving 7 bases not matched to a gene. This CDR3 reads CASSPMTSGRENEQFF. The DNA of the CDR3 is TGTGCCAGCAGCCCCATGACTAGCGGGAGGGAGAATGAGCAGTTCTTC.

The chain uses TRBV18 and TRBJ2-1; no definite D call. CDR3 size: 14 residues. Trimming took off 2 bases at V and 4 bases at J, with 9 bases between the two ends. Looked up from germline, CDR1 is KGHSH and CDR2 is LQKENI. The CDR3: CASSPWPQYNEQFF. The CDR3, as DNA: TGTGCCAGCTCACCATGGCCCCAATACAATGAGCAGTTCTTC.

CDR3 amino acids: CASSVGSEPQYEQYF. DNA of the CDR3: TGTGCCAGCAGCGTAGGATCAGAACCTCAATACGAGCAGTACTTC. The rearrangement joins TRBV9 to TRBJ2-7, with D unclear. Germline V gene data show CDR1 as SGDLS and CDR2 as YYNGEE. Trimming shortened V by 0 bases and J by 4 bases, and 14 bases separated the two germline ends. The CDR3 length is 15 residues.

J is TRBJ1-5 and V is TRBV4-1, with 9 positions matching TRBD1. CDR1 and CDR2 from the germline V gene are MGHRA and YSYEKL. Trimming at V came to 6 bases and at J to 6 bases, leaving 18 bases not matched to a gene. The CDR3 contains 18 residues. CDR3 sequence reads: CASSFVAFRDRESQPQHF. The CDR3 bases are TGCGCCAGCAGTTTCGTCGCCTTCCGGGACAGGGAGAGTCAGCCCCAGCATTTT.